Listed below are T cell receptor beta chains from one sample, sequenced in a study of shared clonotypes between healthy human individuals. Using immunoSEQ multiplex PCR, the repertoire was profiled, and TCRdb retains in-frame clones only, with some absent. The table has nearly 2 million clones, about 95% seen once. Sequences were obtained from naive CD8+ T cells sorted from blood. The origin of the receptors is a man aged 18 to 35 in good health. Each CDR3 is given with its conserved first and last residue. A D gene is named only where the DNA matches it firmly. Only part of the rows carry a size: once, few, many, or a class if the clone is expanded.

NA	TRBV4-1	NA	TRBJ1-1	TGCGCCAGCAGCCAAGGTCTTGGGACGGCGAACACTGAAGCTTTCTTT	CASSQGLGTANTEAFF
NA	TRBV27	NA	TRBJ1-2	TGTGCCAGCAGCTGGACGGTGACGGGGGGCTACACCTTC	CASSWTVTGGYTF
NA	TRBV27	NA	TRBJ1-4	TGTGCCAGCAGTTTCGGGAGCACTAATGAAAAACTGTTTTTT	CASSFGSTNEKLFF
NA	TRBV6-5	TRBD1	TRBJ1-1	TGTGCCAGCAGTTACTCGAAGGACAGGGGTCGGACTGAAGCTTTCTTT	CASSYSKDRGRTEAFF
NA	TRBV27	NA	TRBJ2-3	TGTGCCAGCAGTCCTTCGGCAGGGGAGAGCACAGATACGCAGTATTTT	CASSPSAGESTDTQYF
NA	TRBV7-9	TRBD2	TRBJ2-3	TGTGCCAGCAGCTTAATAGCTAGCGGGGGGAAAGATACGCAGTATTTT	CASSLIASGGKDTQYF
NA	TRBV10-3	NA	TRBJ2-2	TGTGCCATCAATGAACGAGGGGAAGGCAGCACCGGGGAGCTGTTTTTT	CAINERGEGSTGELFF
NA	TRBV5-4	NA	TRBJ2-7	TGTGCCAGCAGCCTCCGTGGGGCGTCTTACGAGCAGTACTTC	CASSLRGASYEQYF
NA	TRBV11-2	NA	TRBJ2-5	TGTGCCAGCAGCTTAGATCCGGAGATGACCCAGTACTTC	CASSLDPEMTQYF
NA	TRBV21-1	NA	TRBJ1-5	TGTGCCAGCAGCAAAAAATACGGCTCTAGGTTGAGGCCCCAGCATTTT	CASSKKYGSRLRPQHF
NA	TRBV4-3	NA	TRBJ2-7	TGCGCCAGCAGCCAATATCAGGGTTACGAGCAGTACTTC	CASSQYQGYEQYF
NA	TRBV28	NA	TRBJ1-1	TGTGCCAGCAGTTTGGAGCCCATGAACACTGAAGCTTTCTTT	CASSLEPMNTEAFF
NA	TRBV29-1	NA	TRBJ1-3	TGCAGCGTGTGCGGGGAAGGGTCTGGAAACACCATATATTTT	CSVCGEGSGNTIYF
once	TRBV27	TRBD1	TRBJ2-7	TGTGCCAGCAGTTTCAAGGGGGCGGAAAGCTACGAGCAGTACTTC	CASSFKGAESYEQYF
NA	TRBV30	NA	TRBJ2-5	TGTGCCTGGAGTACCTTTACAGGGAGGGGGGAGACCCAGTACTTC	CAWSTFTGRGETQYF
NA	TRBV18	NA	TRBJ2-7	TGTGCCAGCTCACCCGGGCCGGACAGCCTTGACTACGAGCAGTACTTC	CASSPGPDSLDYEQYF
NA	TRBV5-1	TRBD2	TRBJ2-3	TGCGCCAGCAGCTTGGAGCGGGGTACTAGCACAGATACGCAGTATTTT	CASSLERGTSTDTQYF
NA	TRBV7-8	NA	TRBJ2-7	TGTGCCAGCAGCTTAGCGGAGGGGGGGAACGAGCAGTACTTC	CASSLAEGGNEQYF
NA	TRBV5-4	NA	TRBJ2-7	TGTGCCAGCAGCTCCTCGGAGGGCCGGGACGAGCAGTACTTC	CASSSSEGRDEQYF
NA	TRBV27	TRBD2	TRBJ2-5	TGTGCCAGCAGTTTATGGCGGGAGGGCCGACAAGAGACCCAGTACTTC	CASSLWREGRQETQYF
NA	TRBV12-5	TRBD2	TRBJ2-7	TGTGCTAGTGGTTTGAATAGCGGGGTCCCCTACGAGCAGTACTTC	CASGLNSGVPYEQYF
NA	TRBV28	NA	TRBJ2-6	TGTGCCAGCAGTTTACCGGGGGCGCTTCCTGGGGCCAACGTCCTGACTTTC	CASSLPGALPGANVLTF
NA	TRBV27	TRBD2	TRBJ2-7	TGTGCCAGCAGTGAACTAGCGCAGTCCTACGAGCAGTACTTC	CASSELAQSYEQYF
NA	TRBV6-5	TRBD2	TRBJ2-5	TGTGCCAGCAGTTACTCGGGACTAGCGGAAGAGACCCAGTACTTC	CASSYSGLAEETQYF
NA	TRBV10-2	TRBD2	TRBJ2-7	TGCGCCAGCAGTCGACTAGCGGAAGACTACGAGCAGTACTTC	CASSRLAEDYEQYF
few	TRBV27	TRBD2	TRBJ2-1	TGTGCCAGCAGTCCCGGGACTAGCGGGAGTAATGAGCAGTTCTTC	CASSPGTSGSNEQFF
NA	TRBV28	NA	TRBJ1-5	TGTGCCAGCAGTTGGGCCCACGTCTTGGGTCAGCCCCAGCATTTT	CASSWAHVLGQPQHF
NA	TRBV7-6	NA	TRBJ1-3	TGTGCCAGCAGCCCGACCGCAGTCGGGGGAAACACCATATATTTT	CASSPTAVGGNTIYF
NA	TRBV29-1	NA	TRBJ1-4	TGCAGCGCCCCGGACAGTTCTAATGAAAAACTGTTTTTT	CSAPDSSNEKLFF
NA	TRBV30	NA	TRBJ2-5	TGTGCCTGGTATGACGGGACTTCGGAAGAGACCCAGTACTTC	CAWYDGTSEETQYF
NA	TRBV30	NA	TRBJ1-6	TGTGCCTGGAGTGTACCGCACAGGCCCCAGGGGTCACCCCTCCACTTT	CAWSVPHRPQGSPLHF
NA	TRBV28	NA	TRBJ1-1	TGTGCCAGCAGTTTGGCAGCGAACACTGAAGCTTTCTTT	CASSLAANTEAFF
NA	TRBV30	NA	TRBJ2-2	TGTGCCTGGAGCCTAACCTCCGGGGAGCTGTTTTTT	CAWSLTSGELFF
NA	TRBV9	TRBD2	TRBJ2-1	TGTGCCAGCTCCGACTCAACTAGCGGGGAGTACAATGAGCAGTTCTTC	CASSDSTSGEYNEQFF
NA	TRBV30	NA	TRBJ2-7	TGTGCCCAGGGGACTGAATCCTACGAGCAGTACTTC	CAQGTESYEQYF
NA	TRBV11-2	NA	TRBJ2-7	TGTGCCAGCAGCTTTTGGGGGAGTGGCTACGAGCAGTACTTC	CASSFWGSGYEQYF
once	TRBV19	NA	TRBJ2-4	TGTGCCAGTAGTAACTTGGATCTATACAGAGCCAAAAACATTCAGTACTTC	CASSNLDLYRAKNIQYF
once	TRBV6-5	NA	TRBJ2-1	TGTGCCAGCAGTTACTCCACCGGGGAAGCCTACAATGAGCAGTTCTTC	CASSYSTGEAYNEQFF
NA	TRBV27	NA	TRBJ2-7	TGTGCCAGCAGTACATACAGTGGCCCCTACGAGCAGTACTTC	CASSTYSGPYEQYF
NA	TRBV19	NA	TRBJ2-7	TGTGCCAGTAGTATTCCTGATTCCTACGAGCAGTACTTC	CASSIPDSYEQYF
NA	TRBV28	TRBD1	TRBJ2-5	TGTGCCAGCAGCTGGACAGGGGGCGCGGAGACCCAGTACTTC	CASSWTGGAETQYF
NA	TRBV28	NA	TRBJ1-3	TGTGCCAGCAGTCAGGGCTCCTCTGGAAACACCATATATTTT	CASSQGSSGNTIYF
NA	TRBV5-6	TRBD2	TRBJ2-7	TGTGCCAGCAGCTCCTACCGGGAGGTTTACGAGCAGTACTTC	CASSSYREVYEQYF
NA	TRBV6-1	NA	TRBJ2-3	TGTGCCAGCAGAAGCAGGGGATACACAGATACGCAGTATTTT	CASRSRGYTDTQYF
NA	TRBV20-1	NA	TRBJ2-7	TGCAGTGCGAGTACAGGGATCCAGCAGTACTTC	CSASTGIQQYF
once	TRBV4-1	NA	TRBJ1-1	TGCGCCAGCAGCCAATATGGGACTAGGGATACTGAAGCTTTCTTT	CASSQYGTRDTEAFF
NA	TRBV19	NA	TRBJ1-2	TGTGCCAGTAGTATTTCGGGTTCCGATGGCTACACCTTC	CASSISGSDGYTF
NA	TRBV5-4	NA	TRBJ1-4	TGTGCCAGCAGCTTCGACGGACAGAATGAAAAACTGTTTTTT	CASSFDGQNEKLFF
once	TRBV7-9	NA	TRBJ2-7	TGTGCCAGCAGCTCCTCGCAAGCGGACACAGACTACGAGCAGTACTTC	CASSSSQADTDYEQYF
once	TRBV7-6	TRBD2	TRBJ2-3	TGTGCCAGCAGCCCCTCAGCGGGGGGCCGGTTAGATACGCAGTATTTT	CASSPSAGGRLDTQYF
NA	TRBV5-1	NA	TRBJ1-1	TGCGCCAGCAGCTTGGGAGGGATCGAAGCTTTCTTT	CASSLGGIEAFF
once	TRBV19	NA	TRBJ2-1	TGTGCCAGTAGTATCGGGTACAATGAGCAGTTCTTC	CASSIGYNEQFF
NA	TRBV4-1	NA	TRBJ2-1	TGCGCCAGCAGCCAAGTCGAAAGCAGTGAGCAGTTCTTC	CASSQVESSEQFF
NA	TRBV28	NA	TRBJ2-1	TGTGCCAGCAGTTTCAGTAATCTAATGGGCTCCTACAATGAGCAGTTCTTC	CASSFSNLMGSYNEQFF
NA	TRBV10-1	TRBD2	TRBJ2-1	TGCGCCAGCAGTGATCTAGCGGGGGAATCTTACAATGAGCAGTTCTTC	CASSDLAGESYNEQFF
NA	TRBV5-5	NA	TRBJ2-7	TGTGCCAGCAGCTTGGTGATAGACAGTTACGAGCAGTACTTC	CASSLVIDSYEQYF